This T cell receptor beta chain was found in a study of post-analysis software for immune sequencing data. Findings and limits, study-wide: Higher frequency in patients than in controls was seen for about five TRBV segments, with TRBV5-6, TRBV5-1 and TRBV20-1 among them.

Unique molecular identifiers were built into the TCR beta cDNA libraries. TCRdb fed the PCR reads into MiXCR, producing one record per CDR3 protein. The sample carries about 800,000 distinct CDR3 sequences, 30% recorded once. This clonotype appeared a single time. Its antigen remains unknown. After removal of 5 bases from V and 4 bases from J, the junction contained 7 bases not matched to a gene. CDR3 size: 15 residues. Germline-derived CDR1 and CDR2 are SGHTA and FQGNSA. The source of this sequence is a girl under 18 with multiple sclerosis. This rearrangement joins TRBV7-2 to TRBJ1-3, with 8 bases aligning to TRBD1. The sample consisted of blood. The CDR3 here is CASSPRTGPGNTIYF. The CDR3 region has the DNA TGTGCCAGCAGCCCCCGGACAGGGCCGGGAAACACCATATATTTT.